This T cell receptor beta chain emerged from a study of blood T cell repertoires in COVID-19. The wider study: Collection of acute and convalescent COVID-19 samples took place in the United States, Italy and Spain.

After removal of 0 bases from V and 1 base from J, the junction contained 7 bases not matched to a gene. Germline V gene sequence: CDR1 LNHNV, CDR2 YYDKDF (reference sequence). The CDR3 totals 17 residues. TCRdb keeps only in-frame clones here, not all; method: immunoSEQ multiplex PCR. The sample has 200,000 to 300,000 clones; around nine tenths are singletons. Sequencing was done on a sample of peripheral blood. The chain recombines TRBV15 with TRBJ2-3; TRBD2 aligns across 7 bases. The TCR comes from a man aged 18 to 30 with active or convalescent COVID-19. Here the CDR3 DNA reads TGTGCCACCAGCAGAGATTTGGTCCTAGCGGGCACAGATACGCAGTATTTT. This gives the protein CATSRDLVLAGTDTQYF.